This entry concerns a single T cell receptor beta chain. The antigen is unknown. The CDR3 is 15 amino acids. Trimming took off 4 bases at V and 3 bases at J, with 14 bases between the two ends. Germline lookup yields CDR1 SGHRS and CDR2 YFSETQ. The data were taken from a study of OX40 agonist ivuxolimab in advanced cancers. Study-wide background: Ivuxolimab, an agonist antibody against OX40 (CD134), was given to patients. Every 2 weeks, patients received ivuxolimab intravenously, dosed at 0.01 to 10 mg/kg. Whole-study results and caveats: Patients with a partial response at 0.1-3.0 mg/kg had among the lowest clonal expansion.

Autoimmune disease history or systemic immunosuppression led to patients being barred. The table came from immunoSEQ multiplex PCR; TCRdb's copy has only in-frame clones and leaves some out. The data contain 55,000 to 65,000 clones, roughly nine tenths of them singletons. This specimen was CD4+ or CD8+ T cells sorted from blood, taken in a trial of the OX40 agonist ivuxolimab. The source of this sequence is an adult with an advanced solid tumor such as melanoma, head and neck, liver or kidney cancer. The chain links TRBV5-1 to TRBJ2-4; D not certain. For the CDR3, the DNA is TGCGCCAGCAGCGGCGGATTGGCCCGCAAAAACATTCAGTACTTC. Its protein is CASSGGLARKNIQYF.